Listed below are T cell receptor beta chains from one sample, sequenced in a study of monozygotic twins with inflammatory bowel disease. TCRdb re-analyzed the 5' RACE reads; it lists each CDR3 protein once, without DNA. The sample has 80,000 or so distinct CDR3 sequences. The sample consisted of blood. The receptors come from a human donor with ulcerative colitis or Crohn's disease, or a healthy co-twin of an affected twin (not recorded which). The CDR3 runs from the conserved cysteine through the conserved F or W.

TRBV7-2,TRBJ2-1,CASSFPTSGGNEQFF
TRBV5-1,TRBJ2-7,CASRASSYEQYF
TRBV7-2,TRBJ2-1,CASVEGLGQFF
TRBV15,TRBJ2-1,CATSRWDAQPYNEQFF
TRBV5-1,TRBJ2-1,CASSRGMSSSYNEQFF
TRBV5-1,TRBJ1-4,CASRPGQRATNEKLFF
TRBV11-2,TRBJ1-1,CASSYHGQGTEAFF
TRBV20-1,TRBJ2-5,CSARFGETQYF
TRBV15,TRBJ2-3,CATSRGLATDTQYF
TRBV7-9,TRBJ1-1,CASSLAYRANTEAFF
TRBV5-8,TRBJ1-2,CASSSPAGGASYTF
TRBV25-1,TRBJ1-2,CASSEGPLKGYTF
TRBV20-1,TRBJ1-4,CSARDLRGQGNEKLFF
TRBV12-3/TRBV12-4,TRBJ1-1,CASSGGARQGATEAFF
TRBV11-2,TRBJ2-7,CASSEFRGSSYEQYF
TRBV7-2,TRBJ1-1,CASSGDGKNTEAFF
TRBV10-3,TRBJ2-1,CAIRDPNEQFF
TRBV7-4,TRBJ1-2,CASSPRGHGEHGYTF
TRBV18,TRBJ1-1,CASSAQRAAEAFF
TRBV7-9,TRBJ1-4,CASSLGQGAREILFF
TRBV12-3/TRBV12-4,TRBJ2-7,CASSLVGSEQYF
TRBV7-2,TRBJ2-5,CASSRVGGQETQYF
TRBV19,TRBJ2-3,CASTTTRLAGTDTQYF
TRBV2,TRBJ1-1,CASSLKQGNTEAFF
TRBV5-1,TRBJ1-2,CASSLSEGSKGYTF
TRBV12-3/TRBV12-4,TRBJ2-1,CASRLSGTGNYEQFF
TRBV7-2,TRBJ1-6,CASSWGSNNSPLHF
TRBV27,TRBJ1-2,CASGAAYYGYTF
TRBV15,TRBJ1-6,CATGQENSPLHF
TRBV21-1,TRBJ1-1,CASSSRQGRVTEAFF
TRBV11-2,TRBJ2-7,CASSLGYRNQVYEQYF
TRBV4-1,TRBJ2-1,CASSQDSADNEQFF
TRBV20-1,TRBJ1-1,CSARLFRVGAEAFF
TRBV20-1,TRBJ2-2,CSARSFLGGSDTGELFF
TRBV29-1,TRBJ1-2,CSVEETGFGYTF
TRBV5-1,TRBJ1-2,CASSLDTTGGSYGYTF
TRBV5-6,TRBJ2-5,CASSPRPGYQETQYF
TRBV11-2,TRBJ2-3,CASSSSGGRFTDTQYF
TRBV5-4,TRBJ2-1,CASSDAGGLVLEQFF
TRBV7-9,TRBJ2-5,CASSSDTQETQYF
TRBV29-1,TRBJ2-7,CSVGNEEYRGRKEQYF
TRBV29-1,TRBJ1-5,CSVGRGLGQPQHF
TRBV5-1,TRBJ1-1,CASSLNSLNTEAFF
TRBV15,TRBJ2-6,CASSRASRAGANVLTF
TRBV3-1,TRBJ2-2,CASSQSGGTGELFF
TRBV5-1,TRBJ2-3,CASSLWSDTQYF
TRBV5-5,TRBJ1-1,CASNAGRGTNTEAFF
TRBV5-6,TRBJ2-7,CASSLEAGGPDEQYF
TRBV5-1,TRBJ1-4,CASSPGQGAYDEKLFF
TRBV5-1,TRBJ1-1,CASSLGGVLNTEAFF
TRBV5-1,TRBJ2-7,CASTRGGFSHEQYF
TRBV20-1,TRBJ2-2,CSARDMRGSGELFF
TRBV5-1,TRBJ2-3,CASSPEPGTDTQYF
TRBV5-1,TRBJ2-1,CASSLSVRDNEQFF